The 15 T cell receptor beta chains below come from one sample, sequenced in a study of beta chain features in type 1 diabetes. Whole-study findings and limits: There was a moderate but significant shortening of TCRB CDR3s in all four CD4+ subsets of Type 1 diabetes patients.

The whole isolated RNA underwent reverse transcription, so sequencing captured expressed TCRB transcripts. Assay: immunoSEQ multiplex PCR; the TCRdb copy retains only in-frame clones and omits some. Among over 600,000 clones, over 10% were seen once, and the ten largest hold more than 0.1%. Their antigens are not known. The sequenced sample consisted of naive CD4+ T cells from blood. These receptors originate from a man in his thirties or forties with type 1 diabetes.

This clone appeared a few times. The CDR3 DNA follows: TGTGCCAGCAGCGAAGTGAACACTGAAGCTTTCTTT. It translates to CASSEVNTEAFF. This chain uses TRBV9 with TRBJ1-1; D unresolved. The CDR3 runs 12 residues. Trimming took 3 bases from V and 0 from J, leaving 3 bases between them. Germline assignment: CDR1 SGDLS and CDR2 YYNGEE.

This clone was detected a few times. The gene calls are TRBV11-2 and TRBJ1-4; a possible D gene is TRBD1 (6 bases). The CDR3 sequence is 13 residues long. Between the trimmed V and J ends, which lost 4 bases and 5 bases, there was a span of 8 bases. Germline V CDR1 and CDR2: SGHAT, FQNNGV. The CDR3 nucleotides are TGTGCCAGCAGCTCCCAGGGGAATGAAAAACTGTTTTTT. Translating gives CASSSQGNEKLFF.

The genes are TRBV18 and TRBJ2-3; weak D call: TRBD2 (5 bases). Looked up from germline, CDR1 is KGHSH and CDR2 is LQKENI. The CDR3 sequence is 16 residues long. Trimming took off 4 bases at V and 0 bases at J, with 14 bases between the two ends. CDR3 in amino acids: CASSLGSGVSTDTQYF. The CDR3 bases are TGTGCCAGCTCACTGGGGTCCGGGGTGAGCACAGATACGCAGTATTTT. The full variable domain, in which reference TRBV18 and TRBJ2-3 provide the parts outside the CDR3, is NAGVMQNPRHLVRRRGQEARLRCSPMKGHSHVYWYRQLPEEGLKFMVYLQKENIIDESGMPKERFSAEFPKEGPSILRIQQVVRGDSAAYFCASSLGSGVSTDTQYFGPGTRLTVL.

This clone came up a few times. Other DNA sequences within the sample encode an identical CDR3. The chain joins TRBV18 to TRBJ1-5; 12 bases are a match to TRBD1. The V gene end was trimmed by 3 bases and the J gene end by 6 bases; junction bases not matched to a gene: 0. The germline gives CDR1 KGHSH, CDR2 LQKENI. CDR3 length: 14 residues. The CDR3 region is CASSPGQGAQPQHF. The DNA for the CDR3 is TGTGCCAGCTCACCGGGACAGGGGGCTCAGCCCCAGCATTTT.

This clone has just a few counts. This sequence joins TRBV7-2 and TRBJ1-3; D not certain. Germline CDR1 SGHTA, CDR2 FQGNSA. There are 17 residues in the CDR3. V lost 0 bases and J lost 0, with 12 bases in between. The CDR3 loop reads CASSLAGLIDSGNTIYF. CDR3 nucleotides: TGTGCCAGCAGCTTAGCTGGATTAATTGACTCTGGAAACACCATATATTTT.

The chain recombines TRBV28 with TRBJ1-5; TRBD1 is a possible D gene (6 bases). The germline V gene encodes CDR1 MDHEN and CDR2 SYDVKM. Trimming pared 5 bases from V and 1 base from J, leaving 12 bases between. The CDR3 covers 15 residues. CDR3 sequence (DNA): TGTGCCAGCAGTCCTCCGAGGGGGAGCAATCAGCCCCAGCATTTT. Its protein product is CASSPPRGSNQPQHF.

This clone was counted between two and nine times. The chain recombines TRBV2 with TRBJ2-3; D unresolved. V dropped 5 bases and J dropped 7 bases, with 10 bases sitting between them. Looked up from germline, CDR1 is SNHLY and CDR2 is FYNNEI. The CDR3 spans 12 residues. The CDR3 sequence: CASSPERNTQYF. CDR3 nucleotides: TGTGCCAGCAGTCCTGAACGAAATACGCAGTATTTT.

The sample holds a few counts of this clone. The gene calls are TRBV7-2 and TRBJ1-2; 10 positions match TRBD1. Germline V gene data show CDR1 as SGHTA and CDR2 as FQGNSA. V shed 5 bases and J 14 bases; nucleotides not matched to a gene: 8. This CDR3 has 12 residues. CDR3 protein: CASSPRQGARTF. DNA of the CDR3: TGTGCCAGCAGCCCGCGACAGGGGGCTCGGACCTTC.

This clone has a handful of counts. The gene calls are TRBV28 and TRBJ1-6, with D unclear. V was cut by 2 bases and J by 8 bases, with 4 bases left in between. The CDR3 contains 12 residues. The germline V gene encodes CDR1 MDHEN and CDR2 SYDVKM. The CDR3 protein is CASSLRDSPLHF. In DNA form, the CDR3 reads TGTGCCAGCAGTTTACGGGATTCACCCCTCCACTTT.

This clone has a handful of counts. The chain recombines TRBV2 with TRBJ2-5; weak D call: TRBD2 (6 bases). CDR3 length: 13 amino acids. Trimming shortened V by 4 bases and J by 5 bases, and 11 bases separated the two germline ends. CDR1 is SNHLY and CDR2 is FYNNEI in the germline V gene. The CDR3 spells CASSGVSGETQYF. The CDR3 DNA sequence: TGTGCCAGCAGTGGGGTCAGCGGGGAGACCCAGTACTTC.

This sequence joins TRBV27 and TRBJ1-5; D call uncertain. CDR3 size: 16 residues. Germline CDR1 reads MNHEY; CDR2 reads SMNVEV (reference sequence). V gave up 10 bases and J gave up 0 bases, with 19 bases separating them. The CDR3 reads CATSPRGSPSNQPQHF. The CDR3 coding sequence is TGTGCCACCTCCCCCCGAGGGTCTCCTAGCAATCAGCCCCAGCATTTT.

The rearrangement links TRBV7-9 to TRBJ1-2, with D uncertain. Germline CDR1 SEHNR, CDR2 FQNEAQ (reference sequence). The CDR3 contains 14 residues. Trimming removed 2 bases at V and 6 bases at J, with 13 bases between. CDR3 nucleotides: TGTGCCAGCAGCTTAAATCAGGAGGCCCATGGCTACACCTTC. Protein sequence: CASSLNQEAHGYTF.

The CDR3 DNA sequence: TGTGCCAGCAGCTTAGGGGCGGGGACTAGCGGGGGCACAGATACGCAGTATTTT. Translation: CASSLGAGTSGGTDTQYF. The chain links TRBV7-2 to TRBJ2-3; 13 bases line up with TRBD2. Trimming cost V 1 base and J 1 base; bases outside gene matches: 5. Per germline, CDR1 SGHTA and CDR2 FQGNSA. The CDR3 is made up of 18 amino acids.

In this sample, this clone turned up a few times. The same CDR3 also results from other DNA sequences found in this sample. The chain uses TRBV7-2 and TRBJ1-1; tentative D call: TRBD1 (5 bases). The CDR3 consists of 13 residues. V gave up 2 bases and J gave up 3 bases, with 7 bases separating them. CDR1 is SGHTA, CDR2 FQGNSA, per germline. The CDR3 sequence: CASSLQGDTEAFF. In DNA, the CDR3 is TGTGCCAGCAGCTTACAGGGAGACACTGAAGCTTTCTTT.

This clone was recorded a few times. CDR3 residues: CASSLDSYTDTQYF. As DNA, the CDR3 is TGTGCCAGCAGCTTGGACAGCTACACAGATACGCAGTATTTT. The genes are TRBV7-2 and TRBJ2-3, with D perhaps TRBD1 (6 bases). CDR3 length equals 14 residues. V dropped 3 bases and J dropped 2 bases, with 9 bases sitting between them. The germline CDR1 and CDR2 sequences are SGHTA and FQGNSA.